The 23 T cell receptor beta chains given below trace back to one sample, sequenced in a study of blood T cell repertoires in COVID-19. Produced via immunoSEQ multiplex PCR; TCRdb's table is partial and in-frame only. The sample has over 30,000 clones, about 89% seen once. The sample was peripheral blood. The receptors originated from a human donor in a cohort sampled during active COVID-19.

V gene TRBV5-4 combines with J gene TRBJ1-1; 7 positions agree with TRBD1. Germline values: CDR1 SGHNT, CDR2 YYREEE (reference sequence). The CDR3 runs 14 residues. The trim removed 3 bases at V and 0 bases at J, leaving 2 bases unmatched. The CDR3 coding sequence is TGTGCCAGCAGCTACAGGGGTCTGAACACTGAAGCTTTCTTT. This codes for CASSYRGLNTEAFF.

The J gene is TRBJ2-1, the V gene TRBV7-9; 11 bases match TRBD2. Germline CDR1 and CDR2: SEHNR and FQNEAQ (reference sequence). This CDR3 comprises 13 residues. V shed 5 bases and J 8 bases; nucleotides not matched to a gene: 2. The CDR3 loop reads CASSPSGRHEQFF. The CDR3 DNA reads TGTGCCAGCAGCCCTAGCGGGAGGCATGAGCAGTTCTTC.

V usage is TRBV14 and J usage is TRBJ2-1, with D perhaps matching TRBD1 (5 bases). V was clipped by 6 bases and J by 9 bases, with 18 bases between them. The CDR3 has 14 amino acids. Germline CDR1 reads SGHDN; CDR2 reads FVKESK. Here the CDR3 DNA reads TGTGCCAGCAGTCCAGGGAACTTGGGTACTGAGCAGTTCTTC. Amino acid sequence: CASSPGNLGTEQFF.

V usage is TRBV7-2 and J usage is TRBJ2-1; TRBD1 agrees at 8 bases. The trim removed 3 bases at V and 3 bases at J, leaving 4 bases unmatched. CDR3 length: 15 amino acids. Per germline, CDR1 SGHTA and CDR2 FQGNSA. CDR3 DNA: TGTGCCAGCAGCTTGGGGACAGGCAACTACAATGAGCAGTTCTTC. It encodes CASSLGTGNYNEQFF. The variable domain in full, completed from reference TRBV7-2 and TRBJ2-1, reads GAGVSQSPSNKVTEKGKDVELRCDPISGHTALYWYRQSLGQGLEFLIYFQGNSAPDKSGLPSDRFSAERTGGSVSTLTIQRTQQEDSAVYLCASSLGTGNYNEQFFGPGTRLTVL.

The chain is built from TRBV9 and TRBJ2-5, with D tentatively TRBD2 (6 bases). Per the germline V gene, CDR1 is SGDLS and CDR2 is YYNGEE. This CDR3 spans 13 amino acids. V was shortened by 2 bases and J by 5 bases, with 10 bases between the two germline ends. For the CDR3, the DNA is TGTGCCAGCAGCGTCGGGGGTGGCGAGACCCAGTACTTC. This translates into CASSVGGGETQYF.

This clone was found once. This chain joins TRBV5-6 and TRBJ2-1; 12 bases are shared with TRBD2. After removal of 4 bases from V and 7 bases from J, the junction contained 9 bases not matched to a gene. CDR3 size: 16 residues. Germline V CDR1 and CDR2: SGHDT, YYEEEE. The CDR3 here is CASSPRTSGRTNEQFF. The CDR3 DNA follows: TGTGCCAGCAGCCCGAGAACTAGCGGGAGGACAAATGAGCAGTTCTTC.

V and J are TRBV7-8 and TRBJ2-7; the D is unclear. The CDR3 is 13 amino acids. CDR1 and CDR2 from the germline V gene are SGHVS and FQNEAQ. V lost 6 bases, J lost 1 base, and 10 bases lay in between. CDR3 amino acids: CASSTVFSYEQYV. CDR3 sequence (DNA): TGTGCCAGCAGTACGGTCTTTTCCTACGAGCAGTACGTC.

V usage is TRBV10-3 and J usage is TRBJ2-7, with TRBD1 as a possible D gene (5 bases). Trimming shortened V by 2 bases and J by 4 bases, and 12 bases separated the two germline ends. CDR3 length: 14 amino acids. CDR1 and CDR2 (germline): ENHRY, SYGVKD. CDR3 DNA: TGTGCCATCAGTGAGAAGGGGTCCAAATACGAGCAGTACGTC. Translated: CAISEKGSKYEQYV.

The chain employs TRBV6-8 and TRBJ1-1; 10 positions match TRBD1. Germline loops: CDR1 MNHGY, CDR2 SAAAGT. The CDR3 spans 14 residues. The J segment lost 3 bases and the V segment lost 5 bases, leaving 3 bases of the junction unmatched. The chain's CDR3 is CASSGDRGHTEAFF. The CDR3, as DNA: TGTGCCAGCAGTGGGGACAGGGGCCACACTGAAGCTTTCTTT.

The rearrangement joins TRBV4-3 to TRBJ2-3; D is possibly TRBD2 (6 bases). This CDR3 is built from 15 residues. The germline V gene encodes CDR1 LGHNA and CDR2 YSLEER. Trimming removed 3 bases at V and 1 base at J, with 11 bases between. In DNA, the CDR3 is TGCGCCAGCAGCCAGAGCGGGTCGCGCACAGATACGCAGTATTTT. Protein: CASSQSGSRTDTQYF.

This clone was counted a single time. V is TRBV18 and J is TRBJ2-7; tentative D call: TRBD1 (6 bases). Trimming took off 6 bases at V and 4 bases at J, with 19 bases between the two ends. The CDR3 covers 15 residues. The germline V gene encodes CDR1 KGHSH and CDR2 LQKENI. The CDR3 protein is CASSPGTRTPYEQYV. In DNA, the CDR3 is TGTGCCAGCTCTCCTGGGACACGGACCCCATACGAGCAGTACGTC.

V gene TRBV7-8 combines with J gene TRBJ1-3; D remains unclear. V was shortened by 1 base and J by 2 bases, with 6 bases between the two germline ends. Germline V CDR1 and CDR2: SGHVS, FQNEAQ. This CDR3 spans 14 amino acids. This CDR3 is CASSLDSTGNTIYF. CDR3 bases: TGTGCCAGCAGCTTAGACAGTACTGGAAACACCATATATTTT.

The chain has TRBV19 and TRBJ1-6; possible D gene TRBD1, 6 bases. Germline V gene lookup returns CDR1 LNHDA and CDR2 SQIVND (reference sequence). The germline V and J ends were trimmed by 8 bases and 6 bases, with 14 bases remaining between them. This CDR3 has 14 residues. This CDR3 is CASRETGFNSPLHF. Here the CDR3 DNA reads TGTGCCAGTCGCGAGACAGGATTTAATTCACCCCTCCACTTT.

V usage is TRBV7-2 and J usage is TRBJ2-3, with D tentatively TRBD1 (6 bases). This CDR3 is built from 14 residues. Germline V lookup: CDR1 SGHTA, CDR2 FQGNSA. With 5 bases removed from V and 3 bases from J, the gap between germline ends came to 12 bases. Here the CDR3 DNA reads TGTGCCAGCAGCACCCCCAGGGGAACAGATACGCAGTATTTT. It encodes CASSTPRGTDTQYF. Full variable domain (remainder filled in from reference TRBV7-2 and TRBJ2-3): GAGVSQSPSNKVTEKGKDVELRCDPISGHTALYWYRQSLGQGLEFLIYFQGNSAPDKSGLPSDRFSAERTGGSVSTLTIQRTQQEDSAVYLCASSTPRGTDTQYFGPGTRLTVL.

The rearrangement joins TRBV27 to TRBJ1-6; no definite D call. Looked up from germline, CDR1 is MNHEY and CDR2 is SMNVEV (reference sequence). The V gene lost 2 bases and the J gene lost 5 bases, with 7 bases spanning the gap. This CDR3 spans 14 amino acids. The CDR3 sequence is CASSLGLDNSPLHF. CDR3 sequence (DNA): TGTGCCAGCAGTTTAGGACTTGATAATTCACCCCTCCACTTT.

The chain links TRBV20-1 to TRBJ2-3; maybe TRBD1 (5 bases). This CDR3 is 11 amino acids long. In germline, CDR1 is DFQATT, CDR2 SNEGSKA (reference sequence). V dropped 3 bases and J dropped 8 bases, with 9 bases sitting between them. CDR3 in DNA: TGCAGTGCTAGGTGGCAGGGTACGCAGTATTTT. It is translated as CSARWQGTQYF.

Notes on this clone: Different DNA sequences within this sample yield the same CDR3. The chain is built from TRBV27 and TRBJ1-1; D uncertain. V was cut by 4 bases and J by 1 base, with 7 bases left in between. This CDR3 is built from 13 residues. Germline CDR1 and CDR2: MNHEY and SMNVEV (reference sequence). The DNA of the CDR3 is TGTGCCAGCAGTTCTTGGCAGAACACTGAAGCTTTCTTT. It is translated as CASSSWQNTEAFF.

The rearrangement joins TRBV4-1 to TRBJ1-5, with D possibly matching TRBD1 (6 bases). The V gene lost 4 bases and the J gene lost 4 bases, with 11 bases spanning the gap. Germline V gene data show CDR1 as MGHRA and CDR2 as YSYEKL. CDR3 length: 14 amino acids. CDR3 in amino acids: CASSRTQGNQPQHF. The CDR3 nucleotides are TGCGCCAGCAGCCGCACACAGGGAAATCAGCCCCAGCATTTT.

This chain links TRBV7-2 with TRBJ2-3; TRBD2 agrees at 9 bases. In germline, CDR1 is SGHTA, CDR2 FQGNSA. The CDR3 has 15 residues. Trimming removed 3 bases from V and 6 bases from J; junction bases left unmatched: 7. CDR3 DNA sequence: TGTGCCAGCAGCTTCCGAGCGGGAGGTGGTGATACGCAGTATTTT. Residues: CASSFRAGGGDTQYF. The full variable domain, its missing parts supplied by reference TRBV7-2 and TRBJ2-3, is GAGVSQSPSNKVTEKGKDVELRCDPISGHTALYWYRQSLGQGLEFLIYFQGNSAPDKSGLPSDRFSAERTGGSVSTLTIQRTQQEDSAVYLCASSFRAGGGDTQYFGPGTRLTVL.

The chain joins TRBV28 to TRBJ1-3, with a possible D match to TRBD1 (6 bases). The ends were cut back, 8 bases at V and 0 bases at J, with 11 bases in the middle. This CDR3 spans 14 amino acids. Germline assignment: CDR1 MDHEN and CDR2 SYDVKM. CDR3 amino acids: CASGQGSSGNTIYF. The CDR3 DNA is TGTGCCAGCGGCCAGGGGAGCTCTGGAAACACCATATATTTT. Using reference TRBV28 and TRBJ1-3 for the parts outside the CDR3, the full variable domain is DVKVTQSSRYLVKRTGEKVFLECVQDMDHENMFWYRQDPGLGLRLIYFSYDVKMKEKGDIPEGYSVSREKKERFSLILESASTNQTSMYLCASGQGSSGNTIYFGEGSWLTVV.

This chain connects TRBV28 to TRBJ1-4; 9 nucleotides match TRBD1. CDR1 MDHEN and CDR2 SYDVKM come from the germline V gene. After removal of 3 bases from V and 3 bases from J, the junction contained 2 bases not matched to a gene. The CDR3 is 15 amino acids. The CDR3 spells CASSFYRGPNEKLFF. The CDR3 bases are TGTGCCAGCAGTTTTTACAGGGGGCCTAATGAAAAACTGTTTTTT.

The chain is built from TRBV5-6 and TRBJ2-7; D may be TRBD1 (5 bases). Germline CDR1 is SGHDT and CDR2 is YYEEEE. The CDR3 extends over 15 amino acids. Trimming cost V 4 bases and J 4 bases, with 18 bases left between them. CDR3 bases: TGTGCCAGCAGCCCTGGTCTGGGCTACAGGTACGAGCAGTACGTC. It is translated as CASSPGLGYRYEQYV.

The table lists this clone with a count of one. V gene TRBV4-2 combines with J gene TRBJ2-5; D is ambiguous. Trimming cost V 4 bases and J 7 bases, with 22 bases left between them. Germline CDR1 LGHNA, CDR2 YNFKEQ. The CDR3 sequence is 16 residues long. The CDR3 DNA reads TGTGCCAGCAGCCCAGTCGATCAGCCATCTCCGGGGACCCAGTACTTC. Protein sequence: CASSPVDQPSPGTQYF.